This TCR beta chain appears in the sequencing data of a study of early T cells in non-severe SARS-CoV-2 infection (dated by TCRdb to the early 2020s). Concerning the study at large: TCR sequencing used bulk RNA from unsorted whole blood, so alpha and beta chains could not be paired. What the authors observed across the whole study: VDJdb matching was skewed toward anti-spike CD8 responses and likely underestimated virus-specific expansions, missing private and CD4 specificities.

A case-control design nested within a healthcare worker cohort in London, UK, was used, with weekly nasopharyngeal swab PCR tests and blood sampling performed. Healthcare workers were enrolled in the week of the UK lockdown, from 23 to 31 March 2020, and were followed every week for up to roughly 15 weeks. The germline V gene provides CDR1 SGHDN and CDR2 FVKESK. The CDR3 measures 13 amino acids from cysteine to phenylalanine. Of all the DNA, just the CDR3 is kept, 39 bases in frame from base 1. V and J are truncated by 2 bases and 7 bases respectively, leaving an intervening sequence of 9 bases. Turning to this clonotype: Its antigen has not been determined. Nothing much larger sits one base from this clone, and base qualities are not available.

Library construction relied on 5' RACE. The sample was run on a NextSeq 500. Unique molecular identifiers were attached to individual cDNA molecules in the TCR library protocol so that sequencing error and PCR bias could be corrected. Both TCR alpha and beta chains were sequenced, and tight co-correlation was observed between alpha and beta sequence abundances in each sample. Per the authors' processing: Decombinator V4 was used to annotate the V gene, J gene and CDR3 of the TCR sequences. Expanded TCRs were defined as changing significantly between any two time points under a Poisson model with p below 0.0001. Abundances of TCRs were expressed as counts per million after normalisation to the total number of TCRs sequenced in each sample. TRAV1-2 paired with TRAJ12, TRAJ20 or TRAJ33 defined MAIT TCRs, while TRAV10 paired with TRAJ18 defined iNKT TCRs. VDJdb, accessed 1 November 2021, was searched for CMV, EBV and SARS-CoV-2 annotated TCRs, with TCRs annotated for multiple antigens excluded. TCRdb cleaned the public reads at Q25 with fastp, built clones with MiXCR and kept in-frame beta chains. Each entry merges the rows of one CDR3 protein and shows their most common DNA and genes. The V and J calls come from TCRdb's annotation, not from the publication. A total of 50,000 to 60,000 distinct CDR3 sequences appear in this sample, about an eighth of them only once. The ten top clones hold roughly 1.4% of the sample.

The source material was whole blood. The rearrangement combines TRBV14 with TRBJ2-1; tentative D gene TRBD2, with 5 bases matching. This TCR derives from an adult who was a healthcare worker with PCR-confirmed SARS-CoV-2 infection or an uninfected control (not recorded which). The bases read TGTGCCAGCAGCCAAATACGGGGAAATGAGCAGTTCTTC. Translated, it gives CASSQIRGNEQFF.